This entry features one TCR beta chain sequence. V was trimmed by 10 bases and J by 0 bases, leaving 16 bases between them. The CDR3 spans 14 residues. Germline values: CDR1 MNHNS, CDR2 SASEGT. This sample was taken from a study of shared clonotypes between healthy human individuals. Clones were sequenced by immunoSEQ multiplex PCR, and TCRdb holds only the in-frame ones, with some missing. Here the sample spans around 2.1 million clones, roughly 95% being singletons. The sequence derives from a man between 18 and 35 years old in good health. The chain recombines TRBV6-1 with TRBJ2-7; unclear D gene. The material sequenced was naive CD4+ T cells sorted from blood. Noted subset: CD45RA+ positively selected. The CDR3 loop reads CATFSGPSSYEQYF. The CDR3 nucleotides are TGTGCCACCTTTTCAGGACCTAGCTCCTACGAGCAGTACTTC.